Sequencing of this T cell receptor (beta chain) was carried out in a study of T-cell reconstitution after alpha-beta-depleted transplantation in children. Broader study findings: Roughly two months post-transplant, alpha-beta T cells reportedly originated from several hundred graft clones that had expanded. Surviving recipient T cells and thymic progenitors produced the high day-60 TCRbeta diversity seen in some patients. At the one-year point after transplant, T-cell counts and TCRbeta diversity were found to come mostly from T cells that had been newly produced.

Germline CDR1 reads KGHDR; CDR2 reads SFDVKD. V was trimmed by 0 bases and J by 4 bases, leaving 16 bases between them. The CDR3 length is 17 residues. Unique molecular identifiers were used to barcode this TCRbeta library. MiXCR was run by TCRdb on the PCR reads, yielding one entry per CDR3 protein. In the table there are fewer than 550,000 distinct CDR3 sequences, 10% to 12% of which are singletons. Details on this clonotype: Its specificity is unknown.

The TCR was taken from a female patient between 2 and 15 years old who had a stem cell transplant for aplastic anemia, so the T cells may come from the graft donor. The chain couples TRBV24-1 to TRBJ2-3; D is possibly TRBD2 (6 bases). The material was PBMCs, mostly from graft donor cells, obtained 180 days after TCRalphabeta/CD19-depleted stem cell transplant. The chain's CDR3 is CATSDLRNGRGADTQYF. The CDR3 DNA is TGTGCCACCAGTGATTTGCGTAACGGGAGAGGCGCAGATACGCAGTATTTT.